This T cell receptor (beta chain) originates from a study of neurological immune-mediated disorders. Per germline, CDR1 SGHRS and CDR2 YFSETQ. Trimming removed 1 base from V and 3 bases from J, with 13 bases in between. The CDR3 length is 15 residues. cDNA synthesis was performed by 5'RACE with 10-nucleotide random UMIs. Via MiXCR, TCRdb re-called the 5' RACE reads, giving one row per CDR3 protein. Among some 78,000 distinct CDR3 sequences listed, about 5% were seen once. Source material: PBMCs. This TCR derives from a woman aged 25 to 45 with multiple sclerosis. This chain links TRBV5-1 with TRBJ1-1; D might be TRBD1 (5 bases). CDR3 sequence (DNA): TGCGCCAGCAGCTTGTCAGCGGGACCTTACACTGAAGCTTTCTTT. Its protein is CASSLSAGPYTEAFF.